Following are 31 T cell receptor beta chains from one sample sequenced in a study of beta chain features in type 1 diabetes. TCRB transcripts that were expressed got sequenced, as all of the isolated RNA had been reverse transcribed. Measured with immunoSEQ multiplex PCR; TCRdb has only the in-frame clones, and not every one. The sample has some 150,000 clones, roughly a tenth seen once. The sample taken for sequencing was central memory CD4+ T cells from blood. Receptors were obtained from a man aged 18 to 29 in good health.

This clone was counted many times. The chain combines TRBV10-3 with TRBJ2-5; no definite D call. CDR3 length: 15 amino acids. Trimming took 3 bases from V and 2 from J, leaving 13 bases between them. Germline V gives CDR1 ENHRY, CDR2 SYGVKD. CDR3 DNA sequence: TGTGCCATCAGTGAATTGGAGCGTTCTCAAGAGACCCAGTACTTC. It specifies CAISELERSQETQYF.

A few counts support this clone. The rearrangement uses TRBV28 and TRBJ2-7; TRBD1 agrees at 10 bases. J lost 4 bases, V lost 7 bases, and 7 bases had no gene match. This CDR3 has 14 residues. CDR1 is MDHEN and CDR2 is SYDVKM in the germline V gene. Here the CDR3 reads CASTDGTGVYEQYF. Written as DNA, the CDR3 is TGTGCCAGCACCGACGGGACAGGGGTTTACGAGCAGTACTTC.

This chain joins TRBV11-2 and TRBJ2-1; D is uncertain. Trimming stripped 5 bases from V and 5 bases from J, with 4 bases between. Germline lookup yields CDR1 SGHAT and CDR2 FQNNGV. CDR3 length equals 11 residues. The CDR3 is CASSADNEQFF. CDR3 DNA: TGTGCCAGCAGCGCAGACAATGAGCAGTTCTTC. Combining the CDR3 with reference TRBV11-2 and TRBJ2-1 gives the whole variable domain EAGVAQSPRYKIIEKRQSVAFWCNPISGHATLYWYQQILGQGPKLLIQFQNNGVVDDSQLPKDRFSAERLKGVDSTLKIQPAKLEDSAVYLCASSADNEQFFGPGTRLTVL.

CDR3 nucleotide sequence: TGTGCCAGCATGGGCAGGGGCTACGAGCAGTACTTC. Its translation is CASMGRGYEQYF. V is TRBV6-6 and J is TRBJ2-7; perhaps TRBD1 as D (6 bases). CDR1 is MNHNY and CDR2 is SVGAGI in the germline V gene (reference sequence). Trimming left V 7 bases short and J 3 bases short, with 10 bases between. The CDR3 extends over 12 amino acids.

This clone was seen more than once but under ten times. The V call is TRBV7-9, the J call TRBJ2-3; no firm D call. Trimming removed 1 base at V and 4 bases at J, with 12 bases between. The CDR3 runs 15 residues. The V gene's germline CDR1 is SEHNR and CDR2 FQNEAQ (reference sequence). This chain's CDR3 is CASSLGPLSSDTQYF. CDR3 coding DNA: TGTGCCAGCAGCTTAGGCCCATTAAGCTCAGATACGCAGTATTTT.

This clone has just a few counts. The CDR3 region is CASSLWASGRSQETQYF. Here the CDR3 DNA reads TGTGCCAGCAGCTTATGGGCTAGCGGGAGATCTCAAGAGACCCAGTACTTC. This chain joins TRBV7-3 and TRBJ2-5; 10 bases agree with TRBD2. Germline-derived CDR1 and CDR2 are SGHTA and FQGTGA. The V gene end was trimmed by 2 bases and the J gene end by 2 bases; junction bases not matched to a gene: 8. The CDR3 is 17 residues long.

J is TRBJ2-1 and V is TRBV5-1; no clear D gene. Germline CDR1 SGHRS, CDR2 YFSETQ. Trimming pared 2 bases from V and 13 bases from J, leaving 10 bases between. The length of the CDR3 is 11 residues. The CDR3 region has the DNA TGCGCCAGCAGCTTACAGAATTTACAGTTCTTC. Amino acid sequence: CASSLQNLQFF.

The chain has TRBV11-1 and TRBJ2-6; D not certain. The CDR3 has 14 amino acids. Between the trimmed V and J ends, which lost 5 bases and 0 bases, there was a span of 5 bases. Per the germline V gene, CDR1 is SGHAT and CDR2 is FQDESV (reference sequence). In DNA form, the CDR3 reads TGTGCCAGCAGCCATAGCTCTGGGGCCAACGTCCTGACTTTC. Its protein is CASSHSSGANVLTF.

The chain uses TRBV19 and TRBJ2-6; possibly TRBD2 for D (5 bases). Germline assignment: CDR1 LNHDA and CDR2 SQIVND (reference sequence). The ends were cut back, 6 bases at V and 2 bases at J, with 17 bases in the middle. The CDR3 is made up of 17 amino acids. CDR3 DNA: TGTGCCAGTAGCCGAAAACAGTCGGGGACTGGGGCCAACGTCCTGACTTTC. This translates into CASSRKQSGTGANVLTF.

V is TRBV11-2 and J is TRBJ1-5; unclear D gene. Trimming removed 0 bases from V and 0 bases from J, with 3 bases in between. The CDR3 loop spans 14 amino acids. Per germline, CDR1 SGHAT and CDR2 FQNNGV. This CDR3 is CASSLDRSNQPQHF. The CDR3 nucleotides read TGTGCCAGCAGCTTAGATCGTAGCAATCAGCCCCAGCATTTT.

This clone was counted a few times. V is TRBV5-1 and J is TRBJ2-7; 14 bases align to TRBD2. V was clipped by 0 bases and J by 4 bases; unmatched bases: 0. The CDR3 loop spans 15 amino acids. Germline CDR1 is SGHRS and CDR2 is YFSETQ. CDR3 nucleotide sequence: TGCGCCAGCAGCTTGGGGACTAGCGGGGGGTACGAGCAGTACTTC. As protein: CASSLGTSGGYEQYF.

This clone was counted at least ten times. V is TRBV7-9 and J is TRBJ1-1; D ambiguous. This CDR3 is 13 amino acids long. From germline, CDR1 is SEHNR and CDR2 FQNEAQ (reference sequence). V shed 0 bases and J shed 5 bases, with 7 bases lying between them. The CDR3 coding sequence is TGTGCCAGCAGCTTAGCCCTGGAGACTGAAGCTTTCTTT. Its protein is CASSLALETEAFF.

This clone has just a few counts. The chain joins TRBV4-3 to TRBJ1-2; D is perhaps TRBD1 (5 bases). Per the germline V gene, CDR1 is LGHNA and CDR2 is YSLEER. Trimming took 0 bases from V and 5 from J, leaving 13 bases between them. The CDR3 runs 15 residues. DNA of the CDR3: TGCGCCAGCAGCCAAGATTCGGGGGGTGGTTATGGCTACACCTTC. This codes for CASSQDSGGGYGYTF.

The rearrangement links TRBV5-4 to TRBJ2-1; 10 bases line up with TRBD2. Germline V gene data show CDR1 as SGHNT and CDR2 as YYREEE (reference sequence). CDR3 length equals 15 residues. Losses at the gene ends were 4 bases for V and 6 bases for J; bases not matched to a gene: 7. This CDR3 is CASSKAGGNLNEQFF. For the CDR3, the DNA is TGTGCCAGCAGCAAAGCGGGGGGGAACCTCAATGAGCAGTTCTTC.

CDR3 bases: TGTGCCTGGAGTCCCTGGACTAGCGGCAATAATGAGCAGTTCTTC. This translates into CAWSPWTSGNNEQFF. The gene calls are TRBV30 and TRBJ2-1; TRBD2 matches 10 bases. This CDR3 has 15 residues. V gave up 2 bases and J gave up 7 bases; unmatched junction bases: 8. The germline V gene encodes CDR1 GTSNPN and CDR2 SVGIG (reference sequence).

This clone appeared a few times. The V and J genes are TRBV18 and TRBJ2-1, with 8 positions matching TRBD1. The germline CDR1 and CDR2 sequences are KGHSH and LQKENI. The CDR3 covers 15 residues. V lost 6 bases, J lost 3 bases, and 7 bases stayed unmatched. In nucleotides, the CDR3 is TGTGCCAGCTCGCGGACAGGGACCCTCTACAATGAGCAGTTCTTC. Translation gives CASSRTGTLYNEQFF.

DNA for the CDR3: TGTGCCAGCAGCAATCGCCAGGCAAACTATGGCTACACCTTC. Translated, it gives CASSNRQANYGYTF. J is TRBJ1-2 and V is TRBV5-4; D gene uncertain. Trimming took 4 bases from V and 2 from J, leaving 12 bases between them. Germline V gene lookup returns CDR1 SGHNT and CDR2 YYREEE (reference sequence). This CDR3 spans 14 amino acids.

The chain joins TRBV4-3 to TRBJ2-1; 12 nucleotides line up with TRBD2. CDR3 length: 15 amino acids. CDR1 is LGHNA and CDR2 is YSLEER in the germline V gene. V lost 3 bases and J lost 8; bases outside the gene matches: 5. The CDR3 DNA reads TGCGCCAGCAGCCAGCTAGCGGGGGGGCAGGATGAGCAGTTCTTC. Translated: CASSQLAGGQDEQFF.

This clone was observed a handful of times. The V and J genes are TRBV30 and TRBJ2-7; TRBD1 matches at 9 bases. The CDR3 runs 16 residues. V dropped 0 bases and J dropped 3; count of bases not matched to a gene: 9. The germline V gene encodes CDR1 GTSNPN and CDR2 SVGIG (reference sequence). For the CDR3, the DNA is TGTGCCTGGAGTGTCCCAACGGGACAGGGTCTCTACGAGCAGTACTTC. It is translated as CAWSVPTGQGLYEQYF.

The V call is TRBV7-2, the J call TRBJ1-4; 7 nucleotides align to TRBD1. CDR1 SGHTA and CDR2 FQGNSA come from the germline V gene. V gave up 6 bases and J gave up 4 bases; unmatched junction bases: 8. This CDR3 has 15 amino acids. The CDR3 spells CASSRTGTVNEKLFF. DNA of the CDR3: TGTGCCAGCAGTCGGACCGGGACAGTTAATGAAAAACTGTTTTTT.

This clone has a count of ten or more. The gene calls are TRBV7-9 and TRBJ2-3, with D perhaps matching TRBD2 (7 bases). V was shortened by 3 bases and J by 5 bases, with 12 bases between the two germline ends. CDR1 SEHNR and CDR2 FQNEAQ come from the germline V gene (reference sequence). This CDR3 is built from 14 residues. Here the CDR3 reads CASSFRGAGDTQYF. The CDR3 coding sequence is TGTGCCAGCAGCTTCCGGGGGGCAGGAGATACGCAGTATTTT. Complete variable domain (other parts from reference TRBV7-9 and TRBJ2-3): DTGVSQNPRHKITKRGQNVTFRCDPISEHNRLYWYRQTLGQGPEFLTYFQNEAQLEKSRLLSDRFSAERPKGSFSTLEIQRTEQGDSAMYLCASSFRGAGDTQYFGPGTRLTVL.

Only one count was recorded for this clone. The chain carries TRBV6-5 and TRBJ2-2, with TRBD2 identical over 7 bases. The germline gives CDR1 MNHEY, CDR2 SVGAGI. V was pared by 8 bases and J by 5 bases, with 8 bases of the junction left unmatched. The CDR3 is 14 amino acids. In DNA form, the CDR3 reads TGTGCCAGCGGGGGGAGGGTCGGGACCGGGGAGCTGTTTTTT. Its protein product is CASGGRVGTGELFF.

This clone was observed a few times. The rearrangement joins TRBV10-1 to TRBJ2-7, with 10 bases identical to TRBD1. Germline assignment: CDR1 WNHNN and CDR2 SYGVQD (reference sequence). The junction had 2 bases not matched to a gene; V was cut back by 6 bases and J by 3 bases. There are 13 residues in the CDR3. CDR3 in amino acids: CASSRTGGYEQYF. The CDR3 DNA reads TGCGCCAGCAGCCGGACAGGGGGCTACGAGCAGTACTTC.

The chain recombines TRBV7-2 with TRBJ1-4, with 7 bases matching TRBD1. The CDR3 totals 16 residues. V trimming: 5 bases; J trimming: 5 bases; junction bases outside the gene matches: 11. Per the germline V gene, CDR1 is SGHTA and CDR2 is FQGNSA. The DNA for the CDR3 is TGTGCCAGCAGCCGGGGGGGGGACAGCCCCAATGAAAAACTGTTTTTT. Its protein product is CASSRGGDSPNEKLFF.

This clone has a count of ten or more. V is TRBV27 and J is TRBJ2-5; the D gene is possibly TRBD2 (6 bases). The CDR3 sequence is 17 residues long. Germline values: CDR1 MNHEY, CDR2 SMNVEV (reference sequence). The V end was cut by 5 bases, the J end by 2 bases, with 21 bases between. CDR3: CASSRSSRAGRQETQYF. The CDR3, as DNA: TGTGCCAGCAGTCGCTCCTCCAGGGCAGGGAGGCAAGAGACCCAGTACTTC.

This chain links TRBV5-1 with TRBJ1-5; 10 bases are shared with TRBD1. V trimming: 4 bases; J trimming: 4 bases; junction bases outside the gene matches: 5. The CDR3 consists of 15 residues. Germline V gene lookup returns CDR1 SGHRS and CDR2 YFSETQ. The CDR3 loop is CASSRGTGENQPQHF. CDR3 bases: TGCGCCAGCAGCCGAGGGACAGGGGAAAATCAGCCCCAGCATTTT.

The rearrangement uses TRBV19 and TRBJ1-2; weak D call: TRBD1 (6 bases). V lost 7 bases and J lost 8, with 23 bases in between. The germline gives CDR1 LNHDA, CDR2 SQIVND (reference sequence). CDR3 size: 15 residues. CDR3 region: CASTNTGGRERGYTF. CDR3 nucleotides: TGTGCCAGTACTAATACGGGGGGCCGGGAGAGAGGCTACACCTTC.

This clone was recorded a few times. V and J are TRBV7-6 and TRBJ2-7; 10 bases match TRBD1. CDR1 is SGHVS and CDR2 is FNYEAQ in the germline V gene. V was pared by 5 bases and J by 5 bases, with 9 bases of the junction left unmatched. The CDR3 length is 15 residues. CDR3 residues: CASSTSGTGADEQYF. In DNA form, the CDR3 reads TGTGCCAGCAGCACCTCCGGGACAGGGGCAGACGAGCAGTACTTC. Together with reference TRBV7-6 and TRBJ2-7, the CDR3 gives the full variable domain: GAGVSQSPRYKVTKRGQDVALRCDPISGHVSLYWYRQALGQGPEFLTYFNYEAQQDKSGLPNDRFSAERPEGSISTLTIQRTEQRDSAMYRCASSTSGTGADEQYFGPGTRLTVT.

The gene calls are TRBV10-3 and TRBJ2-5, with 12 bases aligning to TRBD2. Germline V gene lookup returns CDR1 ENHRY and CDR2 SYGVKD. Losses at the gene ends were 6 bases for V and 5 bases for J; bases not matched to a gene: 10. CDR3 length: 16 residues. Here the CDR3 DNA reads TGTGCCATCAGGGATACTAGCGGGGGGCGGTCGGAGACCCAGTACTTC. It is translated as CAIRDTSGGRSETQYF.

The chain employs TRBV7-9 and TRBJ2-1; 9 bases are a match to TRBD1. This CDR3 has 14 residues. Germline values: CDR1 SEHNR, CDR2 FQNEAQ (reference sequence). V lost 5 bases and J lost 7; bases outside the gene matches: 6. The chain's CDR3 is CASSRTGVGNEQFF. DNA for the CDR3: TGTGCCAGCAGCCGGACAGGGGTGGGGAATGAGCAGTTCTTC.

The table lists this clone with many counts. Additional DNA sequences in this sample encode the identical CDR3. The V gene is TRBV29-1, the J gene TRBJ2-1, with D possibly matching TRBD2 (5 bases). From germline, CDR1 is SQVTM and CDR2 ANQGSEA. The CDR3 totals 11 residues. Trimming pared 2 bases from V and 7 bases from J, leaving 6 bases between. The CDR3 reads CSVESGNEQFF. In DNA, the CDR3 is TGCAGCGTTGAATCGGGAAATGAGCAGTTCTTC.